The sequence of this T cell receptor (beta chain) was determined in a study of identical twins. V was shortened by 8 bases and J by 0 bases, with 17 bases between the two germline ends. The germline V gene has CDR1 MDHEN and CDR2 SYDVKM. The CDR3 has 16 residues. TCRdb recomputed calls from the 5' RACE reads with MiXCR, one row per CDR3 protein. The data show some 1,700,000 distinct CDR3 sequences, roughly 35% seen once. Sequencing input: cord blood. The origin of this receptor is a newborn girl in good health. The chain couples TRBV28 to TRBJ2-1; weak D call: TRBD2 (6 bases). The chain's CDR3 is CASGPQGLSSYNEQFF. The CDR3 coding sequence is TGTGCCAGCGGTCCCCAGGGACTCTCCTCCTACAATGAGCAGTTCTTC. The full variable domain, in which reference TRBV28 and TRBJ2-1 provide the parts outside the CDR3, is DVKVTQSSRYLVKRTGEKVFLECVQDMDHENMFWYRQDPGLGLRLIYFSYDVKMKEKGDIPEGYSVSREKKERFSLILESASTNQTSMYLCASGPQGLSSYNEQFFGPGTRLTVL.